The 10 T cell receptor beta chains in this list originate from one sample, sequenced in a study of T cells in Graves' hyperthyroidism and ophthalmopathy. Amplification targeted TCR beta CDR3 regions from RNA transcripts. With the HTBI primer set, the TCR CDR3 went through a first round of RT-PCR. TCRdb recomputed calls from the multiplex PCR reads with MiXCR, one row per CDR3 protein. The sample includes 450,000 to 550,000 distinct CDR3 sequences, around a quarter of them seen just once. The sequenced sample was blood. The receptors come from a woman aged 30 to 39 with Graves' ophthalmopathy.

This clonotype was found many times. The gene calls are TRBV5-1 and TRBJ2-7; tentatively, D is TRBD1 (6 bases). This CDR3 has 15 amino acids. Germline V gene data show CDR1 as SGHRS and CDR2 as YFSETQ. The V end was cut by 3 bases, the J end by 2 bases, with 15 bases between. The CDR3 region has the DNA TGCGCCAGCAGCTCAACAGGGTCGAGTCCCTACGAGCAGTACTTC. Its protein product is CASSSTGSSPYEQYF.

This clonotype was seen more than once but under ten times. The gene calls are TRBV6-2 or TRBV6-3 and TRBJ2-7; D is ambiguous. The CDR3 runs 12 residues. Germline CDR1 and CDR2: MNHEY and SVGEGT. Between the trimmed V and J ends, which lost 2 bases and 2 bases, there was a span of 4 bases. The CDR3 is CASSYQPYEQYF. Here the CDR3 DNA reads TGTGCCAGCAGTTACCAGCCCTACGAGCAGTACTTC.

This clonotype came up many times. The chain has TRBV15 and TRBJ2-7; tentative D call: TRBD2 (6 bases). V gave up 1 base and J gave up 6 bases, with 13 bases separating them. The CDR3 contains 14 residues. Germline CDR1 reads LNHNV; CDR2 reads YYDKDF (reference sequence). CDR3 in DNA: TGTGCCACCAGCAGAGGTGGGGAGGCGGCCGAGCAGTACTTC. This translates into CATSRGGEAAEQYF.

This clonotype was counted once. The genes are TRBV13 and TRBJ1-2, with TRBD1 matching 7 bases. In germline, CDR1 is PRHDT, CDR2 FYEKMQ (reference sequence). This CDR3 comprises 14 residues. The V gene end was trimmed by 5 bases and the J gene end by 6 bases; junction bases not matched to a gene: 9. Here the CDR3 reads CASSHRTGSHGYTF. As DNA, the CDR3 is TGTGCCAGCAGCCATCGGACAGGTTCCCATGGCTACACCTTC.

This chain uses TRBV2 with TRBJ1-1, with a tentative D call TRBD1 (6 bases). V lost 4 bases to trimming and J lost 2 bases, with 11 bases between them. The CDR3 has 14 amino acids. Per the germline V gene, CDR1 is SNHLY and CDR2 is FYNNEI. The CDR3 sequence: CASSVGQINTEAFF. CDR3 sequence (DNA): TGTGCCAGCAGTGTAGGACAGATTAACACTGAAGCTTTCTTT.

In this sample, this clonotype turned up many times. V is TRBV6-5 and J is TRBJ2-2, with TRBD1 matching 8 bases. Per the germline V gene, CDR1 is MNHEY and CDR2 is SVGAGI. CDR3 size: 15 residues. V lost 4 bases and J lost 0; bases outside the gene matches: 1. CDR3 sequence: CASSWGQANTGELFF. The CDR3 DNA reads TGTGCCAGCAGTTGGGGACAGGCGAACACCGGGGAGCTGTTTTTT.

In DNA form, the CDR3 reads TGTGCCAGCAGTCTGAAGACAGGGAGGACCGGGGAGCTGTTTTTT. Protein product: CASSLKTGRTGELFF. The V gene is TRBV12-3 or TRBV12-4, the J gene TRBJ2-2; possible D gene TRBD1, 7 bases. The length of the CDR3 is 15 residues. V was clipped by 5 bases and J by 5 bases, with 15 bases between them.

This clonotype has ten or more counts. The chain joins TRBV7-2 to TRBJ2-5; D call uncertain. This CDR3 region has 13 residues. Germline CDR1 reads SGHTA; CDR2 reads FQGNSA. Between the trimmed V and J ends, which lost 2 bases and 3 bases, there was a span of 7 bases. The CDR3: CASSLWTKETQYF. DNA of the CDR3: TGTGCCAGCAGCTTATGGACCAAAGAGACCCAGTACTTC.

This chain joins TRBV4-1 and TRBJ2-7, with D tentatively TRBD2 (6 bases). CDR1 is MGHRA, CDR2 YSYEKL, per germline. This CDR3 has 15 residues. Trimming pared 3 bases from V and 2 bases from J, leaving 14 bases between. The CDR3 region has the DNA TGCGCCAGCAGCCAGGCACCGGGGGAGACCTACGAGCAGTACTTC. This sequence encodes CASSQAPGETYEQYF.

The chain combines TRBV5-1 with TRBJ2-7, with 9 bases identical to TRBD2. This CDR3 contains 17 residues. Germline V gene sequence: CDR1 SGHRS, CDR2 YFSETQ. The J segment lost 0 bases and the V segment lost 1 base, leaving 8 bases of the junction unmatched. The CDR3 is CASSLRLAGRSSYEQYF. The CDR3 nucleotides are TGCGCCAGCAGCTTGAGGCTAGCGGGAAGGAGCTCCTACGAGCAGTACTTC.